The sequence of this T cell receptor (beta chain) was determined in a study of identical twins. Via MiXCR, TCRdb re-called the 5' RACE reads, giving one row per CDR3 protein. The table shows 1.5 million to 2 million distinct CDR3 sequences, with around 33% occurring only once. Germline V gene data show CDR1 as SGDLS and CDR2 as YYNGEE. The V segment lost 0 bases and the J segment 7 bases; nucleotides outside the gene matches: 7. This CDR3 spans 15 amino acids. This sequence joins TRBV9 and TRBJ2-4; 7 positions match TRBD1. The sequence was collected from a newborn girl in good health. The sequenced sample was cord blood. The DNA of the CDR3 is TGTGCCAGCAGCGTAGGTAGGGGGCGGAAGAACATTCAGTACTTC. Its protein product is CASSVGRGRKNIQYF. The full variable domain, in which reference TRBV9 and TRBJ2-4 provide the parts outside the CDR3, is DSGVTQTPKHLITATGQRVTLRCSPRSGDLSVYWYQQSLDQGLQFLIQYYNGEERAKGNILERFSAQQFPDLHSELNLSSLELGDSALYFCASSVGRGRKNIQYFGAGTRLSVL.